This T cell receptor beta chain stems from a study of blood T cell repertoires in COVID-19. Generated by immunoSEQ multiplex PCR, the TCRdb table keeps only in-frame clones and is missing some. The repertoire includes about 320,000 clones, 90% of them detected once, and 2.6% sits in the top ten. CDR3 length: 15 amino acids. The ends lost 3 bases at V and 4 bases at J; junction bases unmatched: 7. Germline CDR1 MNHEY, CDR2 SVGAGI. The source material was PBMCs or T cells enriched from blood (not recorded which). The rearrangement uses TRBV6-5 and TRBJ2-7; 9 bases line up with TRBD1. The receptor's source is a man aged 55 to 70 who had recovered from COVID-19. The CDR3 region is CASSYTTGGYYEQYF. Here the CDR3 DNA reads TGTGCCAGCAGTTATACTACAGGGGGCTATTACGAGCAGTACTTC.